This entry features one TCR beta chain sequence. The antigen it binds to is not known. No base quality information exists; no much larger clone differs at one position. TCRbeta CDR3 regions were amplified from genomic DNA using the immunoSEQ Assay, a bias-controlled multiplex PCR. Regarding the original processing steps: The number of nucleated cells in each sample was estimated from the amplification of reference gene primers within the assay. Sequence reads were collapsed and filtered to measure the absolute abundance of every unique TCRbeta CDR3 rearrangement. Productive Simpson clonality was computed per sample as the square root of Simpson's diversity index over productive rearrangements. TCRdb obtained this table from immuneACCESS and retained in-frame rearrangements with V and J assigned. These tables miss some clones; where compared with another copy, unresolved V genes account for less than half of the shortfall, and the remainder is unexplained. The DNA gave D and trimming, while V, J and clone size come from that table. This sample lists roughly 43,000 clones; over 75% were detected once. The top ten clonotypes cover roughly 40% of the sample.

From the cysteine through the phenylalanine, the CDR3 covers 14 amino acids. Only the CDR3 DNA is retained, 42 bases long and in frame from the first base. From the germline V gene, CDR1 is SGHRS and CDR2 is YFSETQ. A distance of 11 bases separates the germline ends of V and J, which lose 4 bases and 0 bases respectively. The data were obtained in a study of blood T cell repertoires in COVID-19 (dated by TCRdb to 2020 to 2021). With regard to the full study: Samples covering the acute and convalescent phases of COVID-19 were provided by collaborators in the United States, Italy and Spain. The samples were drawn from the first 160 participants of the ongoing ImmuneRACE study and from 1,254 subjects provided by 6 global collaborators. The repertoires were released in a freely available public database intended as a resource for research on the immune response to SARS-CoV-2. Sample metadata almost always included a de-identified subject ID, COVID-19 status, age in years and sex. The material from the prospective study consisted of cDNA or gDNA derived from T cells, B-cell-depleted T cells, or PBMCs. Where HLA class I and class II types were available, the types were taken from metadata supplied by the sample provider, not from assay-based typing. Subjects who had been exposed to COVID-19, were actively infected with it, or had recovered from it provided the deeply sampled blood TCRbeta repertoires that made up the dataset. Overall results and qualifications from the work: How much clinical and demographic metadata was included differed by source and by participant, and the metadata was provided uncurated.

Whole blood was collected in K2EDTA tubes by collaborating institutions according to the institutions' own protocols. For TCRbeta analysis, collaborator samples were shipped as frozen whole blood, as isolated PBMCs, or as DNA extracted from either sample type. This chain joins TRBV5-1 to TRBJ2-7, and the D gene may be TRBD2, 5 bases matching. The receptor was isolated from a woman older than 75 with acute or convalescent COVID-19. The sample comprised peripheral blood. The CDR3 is CASSPTTTSYEQYF. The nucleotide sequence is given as TGCGCCAGCAGCCCCACGACTACCTCCTACGAGCAGTACTTC.